Following are 29 T cell receptor beta chains from one sample sequenced in a study of regulatory T cells in long-lasting Graves disease. Described time point: persistent/refractory GD, antithyroid drugs over 5 years with positive TRAb. Following extraction of RNA from PBMCs, that RNA was used to make the TCR library. With iRepertoire HTBI primers and Arm-PCR of CDR3 regions, TCR beta libraries were built. TCRdb used MiXCR to reprocess the multiplex PCR reads, holding one entry per CDR3 protein. The sample yields a few hundred thousand distinct CDR3 sequences, about a quarter seen once. The sample here was peripheral blood mononuclear cells (PBMCs), taken when the disease was refractory, from a patient treated with antithyroid drugs. Receptors were obtained from a female donor with Graves disease.

The chain recombines TRBV12-3 or TRBV12-4 with TRBJ1-5; TRBD1 aligns across 7 bases. V was clipped by 0 bases and J by 6 bases; unmatched bases: 5. This CDR3 contains 15 residues. The CDR3 DNA is TGTGCCAGCAGTTTAGCTGGCAGGGGGGTTCAGCCCCAGCATTTT. Encoded protein: CASSLAGRGVQPQHF.

The V gene is TRBV18, the J gene TRBJ1-5, with D uncertain. From germline, CDR1 is KGHSH and CDR2 LQKENI. The CDR3 is 19 amino acids. The V and J ends lost 6 bases and 0 bases respectively, with 24 bases between them. The CDR3 is CASSRSNIEVGDSNQPQHF. DNA of the CDR3: TGTGCCAGCTCGCGAAGTAACATTGAAGTTGGAGATAGCAATCAGCCCCAGCATTTT.

This clonotype appeared many times. J is TRBJ2-5 and V is TRBV2, with TRBD2 identical over 14 bases. Germline-derived CDR1 and CDR2 are SNHLY and FYNNEI. The CDR3 extends over 15 amino acids. V lost 6 bases, J lost 5 bases, and 5 bases stayed unmatched. The CDR3 DNA reads TGTGCCAGCAGGGGGACTAGCGGGAGTTCGGAGACCCAGTACTTC. Protein sequence: CASRGTSGSSETQYF.

This clonotype was counted a few times. This chain uses TRBV5-6 with TRBJ2-5; TRBD2 is a possible D gene (7 bases). The CDR3 loop spans 17 amino acids. In germline, CDR1 is SGHDT, CDR2 YYEEEE. V lost 0 bases and J lost 5, with 20 bases in between. This chain's CDR3 is CASSLGSVAGAGETQYF. The CDR3 coding sequence is TGTGCCAGCAGCTTGGGCAGTGTGGCGGGGGCCGGCGAGACCCAGTACTTC.

This clonotype showed up many times. The chain uses TRBV5-1 and TRBJ1-1, with D hard to call. The CDR3 has 14 amino acids. V shed 3 bases and J shed 0 bases, with 9 bases lying between them. CDR1 is SGHRS, CDR2 YFSETQ, per germline. In DNA, the CDR3 is TGCGCCAGCAGCTCGGACGGACTGAACACTGAAGCTTTCTTT. Protein product: CASSSDGLNTEAFF.

The rearrangement links TRBV5-1 to TRBJ1-3, with 7 positions matching TRBD1. Germline V gene data show CDR1 as SGHRS and CDR2 as YFSETQ. The J segment lost 0 bases and the V segment lost 0 bases, leaving 0 bases of the junction unmatched. CDR3 length: 15 residues. CDR3 amino acids: CASSLGDSSGNTIYF. The CDR3 nucleotides are TGCGCCAGCAGCTTGGGGGACAGCTCTGGAAACACCATATATTTT.

This clonotype has just a few counts. This sequence joins TRBV20-1 and TRBJ2-3; 7 bases are shared with TRBD2. Germline V CDR1 and CDR2: DFQATT, SNEGSKA (reference sequence). This CDR3 contains 13 residues. The J segment lost 6 bases and the V segment lost 0 bases, leaving 3 bases of the junction unmatched. CDR3 region: CSAREAGVDTQYF. CDR3 DNA sequence: TGCAGTGCTAGAGAGGCGGGAGTGGATACGCAGTATTTT.

In this sample, this clonotype turned up a few times. The CDR3 nucleotides are TGCGCCAGCAGCCAAGCGGGGTCAGGACCTACTGAAGCTTTCTTT. Translation: CASSQAGSGPTEAFF. The rearrangement uses TRBV4-3 and TRBJ1-1; D ambiguous. The CDR3 spans 15 residues. Germline V CDR1 and CDR2: LGHNA, YSLEER. Trimming removed 1 base at V and 5 bases at J, with 14 bases between.

This clonotype occurred once. The chain combines TRBV7-3 with TRBJ1-1; 7 bases align to TRBD1. The germline V gene encodes CDR1 SGHTA and CDR2 FQGTGA. There are 18 residues in the CDR3. After removal of 4 bases from V and 0 bases from J, the junction contained 14 bases not matched to a gene. The CDR3 loop is CASSSFGPRTGLNTEAFF. The CDR3 coding sequence is TGTGCCAGCAGCTCTTTTGGTCCCCGGACAGGCCTGAACACTGAAGCTTTCTTT.

This clonotype was observed a handful of times. This chain joins TRBV6-1 and TRBJ1-6; 7 nucleotides match TRBD1. CDR1 MNHNS and CDR2 SASEGT come from the germline V gene. The CDR3 length is 17 residues. Losses at the gene ends were 5 bases for V and 7 bases for J; bases not matched to a gene: 14. CDR3 in amino acids: CASSIQNHRGYNSPLHF. The CDR3 bases are TGTGCCAGCAGTATCCAGAATCACAGGGGCTACAATTCACCCCTCCACTTT.

The rearrangement links TRBV10-3 to TRBJ2-1; the match to TRBD2 covers 7 bases. V shed 10 bases and J 6 bases; nucleotides not matched to a gene: 12. Germline V gives CDR1 ENHRY, CDR2 SYGVKD. The CDR3 length is 14 residues. The CDR3 DNA reads as TGTGCCACCTCCGGGGGGAACGGGGTCAATGAGCAGTTCTTC. Its protein product is CATSGGNGVNEQFF.

Many counts were recorded for this clonotype. The chain combines TRBV10-3 with TRBJ1-4; the match to TRBD1 covers 7 bases. V shed 2 bases, J shed 7 bases, and the junction held 7 bases outside the gene matches. Germline-derived CDR1 and CDR2 are ENHRY and SYGVKD. The CDR3 covers 15 residues. The CDR3 region is CAISEQRTGGEKLFF. The CDR3, as DNA: TGTGCCATCAGTGAGCAGCGGACAGGCGGTGAAAAACTGTTTTTT.

The chain couples TRBV6-5 to TRBJ1-1, with 9 bases identical to TRBD1. J was trimmed by 4 bases and V by 2 bases; bases with no gene match: 5. CDR1 and CDR2 (germline): MNHEY, SVGAGI. CDR3 length: 15 residues. The CDR3 is CASSYPGQGSTEAFF. CDR3 nucleotide sequence: TGTGCCAGCAGTTACCCGGGACAGGGCAGCACTGAAGCTTTCTTT.

The chain has TRBV18 and TRBJ1-6, with 10 nucleotides matching TRBD1. With V trimmed by 5 bases and J by 10 bases, 5 bases remained unmatched. Germline V gene data show CDR1 as KGHSH and CDR2 as LQKENI. There are 14 residues in the CDR3. CDR3 sequence (DNA): TGTGCCAGCTCAATGGGGACAGGGGAATCACCCCTCCACTTT. Translation: CASSMGTGESPLHF.

V gene TRBV27 combines with J gene TRBJ2-5; perhaps TRBD1 as D (5 bases). The end of the DNA is better explained by TRBJ2-1, so the J call may be wrong. The CDR3 contains 14 residues. The germline CDR1 and CDR2 sequences are MNHEY and SMNVEV (reference sequence). The CDR3, as DNA: TGTGCCAGCAGTTTGGAAGGGGCCTCAAATGAGCAGTTCTTC. Protein product: CASSLEGASNEQFF.

There are a few counts of this clonotype. This chain links TRBV29-1 with TRBJ1-2, with TRBD1 identical over 11 bases. Germline CDR1 SQVTM, CDR2 ANQGSEA. Germline trimming cut 7 bases from V and 4 bases from J; bases unmatched to any gene: 11. The CDR3 covers 15 residues. CDR3 sequence: CSAVRPGTGGYGYTF. The CDR3 coding sequence is TGCAGCGCTGTACGACCGGGGACAGGGGGCTATGGCTACACCTTC.

This clonotype showed up just a few times. The rearrangement joins TRBV7-2 to TRBJ2-7; 11 bases are a match to TRBD2. The V segment lost 3 bases and the J segment 2 bases; nucleotides outside the gene matches: 12. The CDR3 covers 18 residues. CDR1 is SGHTA and CDR2 is FQGNSA in the germline V gene. This CDR3 reads CASSFPGTSGRLTYEQYF. The DNA of the CDR3 is TGTGCCAGCAGCTTTCCCGGGACTAGCGGCCGCCTTACCTACGAGCAGTACTTC.

The V gene is TRBV29-1, the J gene TRBJ1-1; D possibly corresponds to TRBD1 (6 bases). The V gene lost 4 bases and the J gene lost 11 bases, with 20 bases spanning the gap. The CDR3 length is 13 residues. From germline, CDR1 is SQVTM and CDR2 ANQGSEA. CDR3 in DNA: TGCAGCGTTGTTGGGACCCTCGCAGGGGAGGCTTTCTTT. Translated: CSVVGTLAGEAFF.

At least ten counts were recorded for this clonotype. The V and J genes are TRBV3-1 and TRBJ2-6; D remains ambiguous. CDR3 length: 16 residues. V was pared by 4 bases and J by 0 bases, with 10 bases between. From germline, CDR1 is LGHDT and CDR2 YNNKEL (reference sequence). CDR3 DNA sequence: TGTGCCAGCAGCCCAAGCATAAACTCTGGGGCCAACGTCCTGACTTTC. Translating it yields CASSPSINSGANVLTF.

This chain connects TRBV5-1 to TRBJ2-6, with D unclear. CDR3 size: 15 residues. Trimming left V 0 bases short and J 2 bases short, with 6 bases between. Germline V gene data show CDR1 as SGHRS and CDR2 as YFSETQ. Here the CDR3 DNA reads TGCGCCAGCAGCTTGGTGGAGCCTGGGGCCAACGTCCTGACTTTC. It specifies CASSLVEPGANVLTF.

This clonotype was detected ten times or more. J is TRBJ2-5 and V is TRBV2; possible D gene TRBD1, 5 bases. CDR1 and CDR2 from the germline V gene are SNHLY and FYNNEI. The CDR3 length is 16 residues. Trimming left V 7 bases short and J 1 base short, with 19 bases between. The CDR3 sequence is CASIRRVKGFQETQYF. The DNA of the CDR3 is TGTGCCAGCATTCGACGTGTTAAGGGGTTCCAAGAGACCCAGTACTTC.

J is TRBJ1-1 and V is TRBV2; D possibly corresponds to TRBD1 (5 bases). The V and J ends lost 1 base and 0 bases respectively, with 9 bases between them. This CDR3 contains 15 residues. Germline V gene sequence: CDR1 SNHLY, CDR2 FYNNEI. CDR3 loop: CASSEVDRLNTEAFF. The CDR3 DNA reads TGTGCCAGCAGTGAAGTCGACAGATTGAACACTGAAGCTTTCTTT.

The chain joins TRBV27 to TRBJ1-5; D gene uncertain. This CDR3 contains 15 residues. Germline CDR1 reads MNHEY; CDR2 reads SMNVEV (reference sequence). V shed 6 bases and J shed 1 base, with 13 bases lying between them. The CDR3 reads CASSRDIYSNQPQHF. The CDR3 nucleotides are TGTGCCAGCAGCCGCGACATCTACAGCAATCAGCCCCAGCATTTT.

The V gene is TRBV6-2 or TRBV6-3, the J gene TRBJ2-7, with D uncertain. This CDR3 comprises 15 residues. V was clipped by 0 bases and J by 3 bases, with 12 bases between them. Germline CDR1 reads MNHEY; CDR2 reads SVGEGT. The CDR3 here is CASSYSYMENYEQYF. DNA for the CDR3: TGTGCCAGCAGTTACTCGTACATGGAGAACTACGAGCAGTACTTC.

V and J are TRBV13 and TRBJ1-1; TRBD1 agrees at 10 bases. Germline assignment: CDR1 PRHDT and CDR2 FYEKMQ (reference sequence). The CDR3 has 15 residues. The trim removed 2 bases at V and 7 bases at J, leaving 7 bases unmatched. The CDR3: CASSLPPDRGDEAFF. The CDR3 nucleotides are TGTGCCAGCAGCTTACCCCCGGACAGGGGGGATGAAGCTTTCTTT.

This clonotype turned up a few times. This chain links TRBV20-1 with TRBJ2-1, with 11 bases fitting TRBD2. This CDR3 contains 16 residues. V lost 2 bases and J lost 7; bases outside the gene matches: 10. Per the germline V gene, CDR1 is DFQATT and CDR2 is SNEGSKA (reference sequence). This chain's CDR3 is CSARRSSGRAFNEQFF. The CDR3 DNA sequence: TGCAGTGCTAGACGGAGTAGCGGGAGGGCGTTTAATGAGCAGTTCTTC.

This clonotype was observed a handful of times. This sequence joins TRBV16 and TRBJ1-5; D gene uncertain. Germline-derived CDR1 and CDR2 are KGHSY and FQNENV. The CDR3 runs to 14 residues. Deletions cut 1 base from V and 3 bases from J, with 7 bases between. The chain's CDR3 is CASSQYGHNQPQHF. The CDR3 DNA is TGTGCCAGCAGCCAATACGGCCACAATCAGCCCCAGCATTTT.

This clonotype was counted between two and nine times. V usage is TRBV5-5 and J usage is TRBJ1-1; 9 bases match TRBD1. The CDR3 consists of 17 residues. The V and J ends lost 4 bases and 0 bases, in that order; junction bases with no gene match: 10. Germline-derived CDR1 and CDR2 are SGHKS and YYEKEE (reference sequence). The CDR3: CASSRPGQGFMNTEAFF. Here the CDR3 DNA reads TGTGCCAGCAGCCGTCCGGGACAGGGCTTCATGAACACTGAAGCTTTCTTT.

This clonotype was detected ten times or more. The chain is built from TRBV15 and TRBJ2-7, with TRBD1 identical over 9 bases. Germline trimming cut 2 bases from V and 7 bases from J; bases unmatched to any gene: 6. Germline loops: CDR1 LNHNV, CDR2 YYDKDF (reference sequence). The CDR3 totals 14 residues. The chain's CDR3 is CATSRKDRGDEQYF. The CDR3 nucleotides are TGTGCCACCAGCAGAAAGGACAGGGGTGATGAGCAGTACTTC.